This entry lists 19 T cell receptor beta chains sequenced from one sample in a study of control samples from healthy donors and cancer patients. Here immunoSEQ multiplex PCR was the method, and the copy in TCRdb shows in-frame clones only, minus some. This repertoire shows 150,000 to 200,000 clones, 70% to 90% found once; its top ten account for 4% to 6%. The sequenced material came from blood. Receptor source: a woman in her twenties or thirties in good health.

V gene TRBV4-2 combines with J gene TRBJ1-1; 7 bases agree with TRBD1. Per germline, CDR1 LGHNA and CDR2 YNFKEQ. CDR3 size: 15 residues. The junction had 5 bases not matched to a gene; V was cut back by 2 bases and J by 2 bases. This chain's CDR3 is CASSQRPGGNTEAFF. CDR3 nucleotide sequence: TGTGCCAGCAGCCAAAGGCCAGGGGGAAACACTGAAGCTTTCTTT.

Regarding this clone: Other DNA sequences in the sample encode the same CDR3. This chain connects TRBV29-1 to TRBJ1-2; D may be TRBD1 (5 bases). This CDR3 contains 10 residues. Germline V gives CDR1 SQVTM, CDR2 ANQGSEA. V shed 6 bases and J shed 4 bases, with 6 bases lying between them. CDR3 loop: CSVDSYGYTF. The CDR3 coding sequence is TGCAGCGTCGACAGCTATGGCTACACCTTC.

This sequence joins TRBV6-6 and TRBJ1-6; the match to TRBD1 covers 10 bases. CDR1 is MNHNY and CDR2 is SVGAGI in the germline V gene (reference sequence). V shed 10 bases and J 6 bases; nucleotides not matched to a gene: 6. The CDR3 runs 14 residues. Written as DNA, the CDR3 is TGTGCCATCCACCGGGACAGGGGTAATTCACCCCTCCACTTT. Translated: CAIHRDRGNSPLHF.

The chain is built from TRBV5-6 and TRBJ2-3, with unresolved D. Trimming stripped 4 bases from V and 4 bases from J, with 10 bases between. CDR1 is SGHDT, CDR2 YYEEEE, per germline. The CDR3 contains 13 residues. This chain's CDR3 is CASSPIAADTQYF. In DNA, the CDR3 is TGTGCCAGCAGCCCGATCGCCGCAGATACGCAGTATTTT.

This sequence joins TRBV19 and TRBJ2-2, with TRBD2 matching 8 bases. V dropped 3 bases and J dropped 4; count of bases not matched to a gene: 7. CDR1 and CDR2 (germline): LNHDA, SQIVND (reference sequence). The CDR3 has 16 amino acids. For the CDR3, the DNA is TGTGCCAGTAGTATCCAAGCGGGAGTGGGCACCGGGGAGCTGTTTTTT. It translates to CASSIQAGVGTGELFF.

The chain has TRBV19 and TRBJ2-1, with 11 bases that match TRBD2. The CDR3 consists of 16 residues. Germline CDR1 and CDR2: LNHDA and SQIVND (reference sequence). The V segment lost 5 bases and the J segment 8 bases; nucleotides outside the gene matches: 11. The CDR3 DNA reads as TGTGCCAGTAGTCCACGGGGAACTAGCGGGAGACATGAGCAGTTCTTC. Translation gives CASSPRGTSGRHEQFF.

The genes are TRBV29-1 and TRBJ2-3; D is unresolved. In germline, CDR1 is SQVTM, CDR2 ANQGSEA. Trimming shortened V by 7 bases and J by 1 base, and 9 bases separated the two germline ends. The CDR3 length is 12 residues. CDR3 region: CSEFGGTDTQYF. CDR3 coding DNA: TGCAGCGAATTCGGAGGCACAGATACGCAGTATTTT.

V usage is TRBV7-9 and J usage is TRBJ1-6; no firm D call. The ends were cut back, 0 bases at V and 9 bases at J, with 9 bases in the middle. Germline CDR1 SEHNR, CDR2 FQNEAQ (reference sequence). CDR3 length: 14 amino acids. The CDR3 DNA reads TGTGCCAGCAGCTTAGCGGAGCTAGGTTCACCCCTCCACTTT. As protein: CASSLAELGSPLHF.

This clone is a singleton in its sample. J is TRBJ1-5 and V is TRBV28; 7 bases align to TRBD1. Trimming cost V 5 bases and J 4 bases; bases outside gene matches: 11. CDR1 is MDHEN, CDR2 SYDVKM, per germline. The CDR3 sequence is 16 residues long. The CDR3 sequence: CASSITRGQRNQPQHF. In nucleotides, the CDR3 is TGTGCCAGCAGTATTACCCGGGGACAGCGAAATCAGCCCCAGCATTTT.

DNA for the CDR3: TGTGCCAGCAGTTCCTCTAGGCTTACTAATGAAAAACTGTTTTTT. This encodes CASSSSRLTNEKLFF. The V call is TRBV7-9, the J call TRBJ1-4, with unresolved D. The CDR3 loop spans 15 amino acids. Germline V CDR1 and CDR2: SEHNR, FQNEAQ (reference sequence). V shed 6 bases and J shed 2 bases, with 13 bases lying between them.

This clone was observed a few times. This chain connects TRBV7-8 to TRBJ1-5; D is perhaps TRBD1 (5 bases). V lost 1 base and J lost 9, with 7 bases in between. Germline assignment: CDR1 SGHVS and CDR2 FQNEAQ. This CDR3 has 12 amino acids. This CDR3 is CASSLVQGPQHF. The DNA for the CDR3 is TGTGCCAGCAGCTTAGTCCAGGGGCCCCAGCATTTT. The full variable domain, in which reference TRBV7-8 and TRBJ1-5 provide the parts outside the CDR3, is GAGVSQSPRYKVAKRGQDVALRCDPISGHVSLFWYQQALGQGPEFLTYFQNEAQLDKSGLPSDRFFAERPEGSVSTLKIQRTQQEDSAVYLCASSLVQGPQHFGDGTRLSIL.

In its sample, this clone was seen once. This sequence joins TRBV5-1 and TRBJ2-2; D is possibly TRBD1 (6 bases). The CDR3 extends over 16 amino acids. V gave up 0 bases and J gave up 1 base, with 10 bases separating them. In germline, CDR1 is SGHRS, CDR2 YFSETQ. CDR3 in DNA: TGCGCCAGCAGCTTGGGAACAGGGAAGAACACCGGGGAGCTGTTTTTT. This encodes CASSLGTGKNTGELFF.

This clone showed up just once. The V gene is TRBV5-1, the J gene TRBJ1-1; the D gene is possibly TRBD1 (5 bases). The CDR3 contains 15 residues. Trimming took 7 bases from V and 1 from J, leaving 17 bases between them. The germline V gene has CDR1 SGHRS and CDR2 YFSETQ. CDR3 DNA sequence: TGCGCCAGCCAACCGGGGCAGTCGAAGAACACTGAAGCTTTCTTT. Its protein product is CASQPGQSKNTEAFF.

This clone was seen once. This chain links TRBV4-1 with TRBJ1-2, with D maybe TRBD1 (5 bases). The germline V and J ends were trimmed by 1 base and 0 bases, with 9 bases remaining between them. There are 15 residues in the CDR3. CDR1 MGHRA and CDR2 YSYEKL come from the germline V gene. As DNA, the CDR3 is TGCGCCAGCAGCCAAGTTTTACAGGCTAACTATGGCTACACCTTC. Its translation is CASSQVLQANYGYTF.

The V gene is TRBV7-8, the J gene TRBJ2-7, with 7 bases fitting TRBD1. V shed 7 bases, J shed 2 bases, and the junction held 8 bases outside the gene matches. Germline V gene sequence: CDR1 SGHVS, CDR2 FQNEAQ. CDR3 length equals 14 residues. CDR3 DNA: TGTGCCAGCAAGGGGACAGCGATCACCTACGAGCAGTACGTC. Translating it yields CASKGTAITYEQYV.

This clone was counted once. The J gene is TRBJ1-5, the V gene TRBV3-1 (or the pseudogene TRBV3-2), with no clear D. The germline V and J ends were trimmed by 9 bases and 4 bases, with 22 bases remaining between them. CDR1 is LGHDT, CDR2 YNNKEL, per germline (reference sequence). The CDR3 extends over 16 amino acids. Here the CDR3 reads CARNHNLCTYNQPQHF. CDR3 in DNA: TGTGCCAGAAACCACAACCTATGTACCTATAATCAGCCCCAGCATTTT.

DNA of the CDR3: TGTGCCAGCAGTCCCGGGCCCATATACGAGCAGTACGTC. Protein: CASSPGPIYEQYV. This chain links TRBV12-3 or TRBV12-4 with TRBJ2-7; D uncertain. With 5 bases removed from V and 4 bases from J, the gap between germline ends came to 12 bases. This CDR3 has 13 residues.

The chain employs TRBV5-1 and TRBJ2-2; D not resolved. Per the germline V gene, CDR1 is SGHRS and CDR2 is YFSETQ. With 0 bases removed from V and 4 bases from J, the gap between germline ends came to 10 bases. CDR3 length: 15 residues. Written as DNA, the CDR3 is TGCGCCAGCAGCTTGGCCACACAACTCACCGGGGAGCTGTTTTTT. Translated: CASSLATQLTGELFF.

This chain uses TRBV27 with TRBJ1-1; unclear D gene. Germline CDR1 MNHEY, CDR2 SMNVEV (reference sequence). CDR3 length: 15 residues. V was clipped by 2 bases and J by 1 base, with 11 bases between them. Written as DNA, the CDR3 is TGTGCCAGCAGTTTAACGGCACAACAGAACACTGAAGCTTTCTTT. Amino acids: CASSLTAQQNTEAFF.